A single sample is the source of the 4 T cell receptor beta chains below, sequenced in a study of T-cell reconstitution after alpha-beta-depleted transplantation in children. Unique molecular identifiers were used to barcode this TCRbeta library. TCRdb used MiXCR to reprocess the PCR reads, holding one entry per CDR3 protein. The data contain about 980,000 distinct CDR3 sequences, 25% to 30% of them seen just once; the ten biggest clones take up 25% to 35%. This specimen was PBMCs, mostly from graft donor cells, taken 360 days after TCRalphabeta/CD19-depleted stem cell transplant. These receptors all come from a boy less than two years old who had a stem cell transplant for SCID, so the T cells may come from the graft donor.

This clonotype was observed many times. The V gene is TRBV6-1, the J gene TRBJ2-1, with 11 bases aligning to TRBD2. In germline, CDR1 is MNHNS, CDR2 SASEGT. V shed 5 bases, J shed 5 bases, and the junction held 5 bases outside the gene matches. CDR3 length equals 15 residues. CDR3 sequence: CASSPGTSGDNEQFF. CDR3 sequence (DNA): TGTGCCAGCAGTCCAGGGACTAGCGGCGACAATGAGCAGTTCTTC.

This rearrangement joins TRBV5-5 to TRBJ2-1; D may be TRBD2 (5 bases). The germline V and J ends were trimmed by 4 bases and 12 bases, with 11 bases remaining between them. Germline V gene data show CDR1 as SGHKS and CDR2 as YYEKEE (reference sequence). The CDR3 length is 11 residues. This CDR3 is CASSQQGLQFF. CDR3 nucleotide sequence: TGTGCCAGCAGCCAACAAGGACTGCAGTTCTTC.

V is TRBV11-2 and J is TRBJ2-3; the D call may be TRBD1 or TRBD2 (5 bases each). This CDR3 comprises 15 residues. Germline CDR1 reads SGHAT; CDR2 reads FQNNGV. The germline V and J ends were trimmed by 1 base and 2 bases, with 10 bases remaining between them. Here the CDR3 DNA reads TGTGCCAGCAGCTTAGGGGGACCGAACACAGATACGCAGTATTTT. Translating gives CASSLGGPNTDTQYF.

DNA for the CDR3: TGTGCCAGCAGTTCCCGGGTCCCCCCCTACGAGCAGTACTTC. It encodes CASSSRVPPYEQYF. The J gene is TRBJ2-7, the V gene TRBV6-5; D gene uncertain. The germline CDR1 and CDR2 sequences are MNHEY and SVGAGI. Trimming pared 4 bases from V and 2 bases from J, leaving 12 bases between. CDR3 size: 14 residues.